This T cell receptor beta chain was retrieved from a study of CD8 T cells in ankylosing spondylitis. Quantitative 5'-RACE with molecular barcodes produced the TCR beta libraries. In TCRdb, the 5' RACE reads were re-called with MiXCR into one record per CDR3 protein. This table holds under 150,000 distinct CDR3 sequences, about an eighth found once. Germline CDR1 is MNHEY and CDR2 is SVGAGI. This CDR3 comprises 16 residues. V was trimmed by 4 bases and J by 4 bases, leaving 19 bases between them. This clonotype was observed at least ten times. The antigen is undetermined. Notes on the study in general: Among TCR beta sequences, a motif of several highly homologous variants appeared characteristic of ankylosing spondylitis blood. Certain motif variants had earlier appeared in reactive arthritis synovial fluid and blood. Disease-linked clones were reportedly significantly enriched in matched ankylosing spondylitis synovial fluid.

The source of this sequence is a female donor with ankylosing spondylitis or in good health (not recorded which). This chain joins TRBV6-5 and TRBJ2-5; D is possibly TRBD2 (6 bases). Sequences were obtained from blood, either unsorted or a sorted T cell fraction (not recorded which). The CDR3 sequence is CASSSPRGQRRETQYF. As DNA, the CDR3 is TGTGCCAGCAGTTCCCCGCGGGGCCAACGGAGAGAGACCCAGTACTTC.